The source of this TCR beta chain is a study of control samples from healthy donors and cancer patients. The repertoire was sequenced with immunoSEQ multiplex PCR; TCRdb's copy has only in-frame clones and lacks some. The repertoire holds 100,000 to 150,000 clones, with 88% as singletons. Germline-derived CDR1 and CDR2 are MGHRA and YSYEKL. V gave up 0 bases and J gave up 0 bases, with 9 bases separating them. This CDR3 contains 15 residues. This TCR derives from a man aged 45-65 years in good health. Sample: blood. V gene TRBV4-1 combines with J gene TRBJ2-7; D not resolved. CDR3 nucleotide sequence: TGCGCCAGCAGCCAAGAACACCAATTCTCCTACGAGCAGTACTTC. It yields the protein CASSQEHQFSYEQYF.